This T cell receptor (beta chain) was captured in a study of identical twins. General study findings and limits: It was cross-sectional statistical analysis, not following the same donors, that the conclusions relied on. The study found that models underestimated out-of-frame TCR alpha sharing in monozygotic twins.

A few counts support this clonotype. As yet, its antigen is unknown. One entry per CDR3 protein results from TCRdb running MiXCR on the 5' RACE reads. The repertoire consists of roughly 700,000 distinct CDR3 sequences, with 8.5% to 9% occurring once and the leading ten covering 0.85% to 1%. All donors were healthy Caucasians. This CDR3 region has 11 residues. V was shortened by 7 bases and J by 3 bases, with 7 bases between the two germline ends. Germline CDR1 is ENHRY and CDR2 is SYGVKD. These data were also filed under a second study, of yellow fever vaccine responses in identical twins.

This clonotype originated in a woman between 18 and 29 years old in good health. V is TRBV10-3 and J is TRBJ2-7; tentatively, D is TRBD1 (5 bases). The sample consisted of PBMCs. CDR3 bases: TGTGCCATCACGACAGACTACGAGCAGTACTTC. Translation: CAITTDYEQYF.